A single sample gave rise to the 30 T cell receptor beta chains below, sequenced in a study of T cells in Graves' hyperthyroidism and ophthalmopathy. RNA transcripts served as the template for amplifying TCR beta CDR3 regions. The HTBI set primed first-round TCR CDR3 RT-PCR. Each CDR3 protein is one row after TCRdb ran MiXCR on the multiplex PCR reads. In the table there are 690,000 or so distinct CDR3 sequences, approximately 18% of which are singletons. Sample: blood. The receptors come from a woman in her 50s with Graves' hyperthyroidism that later progressed to Graves' ophthalmopathy.

This chain connects TRBV5-1 to TRBJ1-1; D remains unclear. CDR1 and CDR2 (germline): SGHRS, YFSETQ. The CDR3 has 15 residues. V lost 5 bases to trimming and J lost 1 base, with 15 bases between them. The CDR3 DNA follows: TGCGCCAGCAGAGCCAGACTTACGAAGAACACTGAAGCTTTCTTT. It is translated as CASRARLTKNTEAFF.

This clonotype was observed at least ten times. The chain recombines TRBV11-2 with TRBJ2-7; 10 positions agree with TRBD1. Trimming removed 0 bases from V and 4 bases from J; junction bases left unmatched: 6. CDR3 length equals 16 residues. Looked up from germline, CDR1 is SGHAT and CDR2 is FQNNGV. The DNA for the CDR3 is TGTGCCAGCAGCTTAGATTCCGGGACAGGGGAATACGAGCAGTACTTC. Its protein is CASSLDSGTGEYEQYF.

The chain combines TRBV2 with TRBJ2-1, with TRBD1 matching 8 bases. Per the germline V gene, CDR1 is SNHLY and CDR2 is FYNNEI. This CDR3 spans 10 amino acids. Trimming took 4 bases from V and 15 from J; bases not matched to a gene: 2. The CDR3: CASSGQGLFF. The CDR3 DNA reads as TGTGCCAGCAGTGGACAGGGGCTGTTCTTC.

The chain couples TRBV19 to TRBJ2-7, with a weak D call TRBD2 (6 bases). V shed 6 bases and J shed 2 bases, with 23 bases lying between them. This CDR3 is built from 17 residues. The germline CDR1 and CDR2 sequences are LNHDA and SQIVND (reference sequence). CDR3 protein: CASSTAHRGAGAYEQYF. The DNA for the CDR3 is TGTGCCAGTAGCACGGCCCACCGCGGGGCAGGTGCCTACGAGCAGTACTTC.

This clonotype was seen a few times. In DNA form, the CDR3 reads TGTGCCACCAGTGATGGACCTAACACTGAAGCTTTCTTT. This translates into CATSDGPNTEAFF. V is TRBV24-1 and J is TRBJ1-1; D gene uncertain. In germline, CDR1 is KGHDR, CDR2 SFDVKD. Between the trimmed V and J ends, which lost 3 bases and 2 bases, there was a span of 6 bases. The CDR3 has 13 amino acids.

In this sample, this clonotype turned up many times. The chain joins TRBV2 to TRBJ1-2; D remains ambiguous. CDR3 length equals 13 residues. Germline V gene sequence: CDR1 SNHLY, CDR2 FYNNEI. The V end was cut by 0 bases, the J end by 2 bases, with 4 bases between. In nucleotides, the CDR3 is TGTGCCAGCAGTGAAGCCGGGAACTATGGCTACACCTTC. As protein: CASSEAGNYGYTF.

This clonotype was observed at least ten times. The chain carries TRBV6-6 and TRBJ2-7; TRBD2 matches 9 bases. V was pared by 2 bases and J by 0 bases, with 8 bases of the junction left unmatched. The V gene's germline CDR1 is MNHNY and CDR2 SVGAGI (reference sequence). The CDR3 loop spans 17 amino acids. The CDR3 spells CASSYGGGGTSSYEQYF. CDR3 bases: TGTGCCAGCAGTTACGGCGGGGGGGGTACCAGCTCCTACGAGCAGTACTTC.

This clonotype came up a few times. The J gene is TRBJ2-7, the V gene TRBV20-1, with 7 positions matching TRBD1. This CDR3 is built from 13 residues. V was pared by 6 bases and J by 4 bases, with 9 bases of the junction left unmatched. The germline V gene encodes CDR1 DFQATT and CDR2 SNEGSKA (reference sequence). CDR3 sequence reads: CSAQGQGDYEQYF. The CDR3 nucleotides are TGCAGTGCCCAGGGCCAGGGGGATTACGAGCAGTACTTC.

This clonotype has at least ten counts. The chain links TRBV27 to TRBJ1-5; TRBD1 matches 8 bases. Per germline, CDR1 MNHEY and CDR2 SMNVEV (reference sequence). Trimming at V came to 6 bases and at J to 3 bases, leaving 4 bases not matched to a gene. CDR3 length: 14 residues. For the CDR3, the DNA is TGTGCCAGCAGCCACAGGGGGGTCAATCAGCCCCAGCATTTT. Translating gives CASSHRGVNQPQHF.

The chain has TRBV6-1 and TRBJ2-3, with D tentatively TRBD2 (6 bases). Per the germline V gene, CDR1 is MNHNS and CDR2 is SASEGT. The CDR3 extends over 15 amino acids. Trimming took off 5 bases at V and 2 bases at J, with 14 bases between the two ends. The CDR3 nucleotides are TGTGCCAGCAGTCCCCGGGGGTCACTCACAGATACGCAGTATTTT. Protein: CASSPRGSLTDTQYF.

This clonotype has just a few counts. This chain connects TRBV29-1 to TRBJ1-2, with 8 positions matching TRBD1. Germline loops: CDR1 SQVTM, CDR2 ANQGSEA. This CDR3 is 17 amino acids long. V shed 1 base, J shed 4 bases, and the junction held 14 bases outside the gene matches. Written as DNA, the CDR3 is TGCAGCGTTGAAGCCCTGACAGGGGACGCCCCTCTCTATGGCTACACCTTC. Its protein is CSVEALTGDAPLYGYTF.

This clonotype was found a few times. This chain uses TRBV19 with TRBJ2-3, with TRBD1 identical over 9 bases. V was clipped by 4 bases and J by 4 bases; unmatched bases: 18. Germline-derived CDR1 and CDR2 are LNHDA and SQIVND (reference sequence). The length of the CDR3 is 19 residues. The CDR3 nucleotides are TGTGCCAGTAGTACTCACCGATTACCGGGACAGGGTCATGCAGATACGCAGTATTTT. This sequence encodes CASSTHRLPGQGHADTQYF. Using reference TRBV19 and TRBJ2-3 for the parts outside the CDR3, the full variable domain is DGGITQSPKYLFRKEGQNVTLSCEQNLNHDAMYWYRQDPGQGLRLIYYSQIVNDFQKGDIAEGYSVSREKKESFPLTVTSAQKNPTAFYLCASSTHRLPGQGHADTQYFGPGTRLTVL.

The chain has TRBV11-2 and TRBJ2-1; TRBD2 is a possible D gene (5 bases). With 5 bases removed from V and 3 bases from J, the gap between germline ends came to 14 bases. CDR3 length: 15 amino acids. Germline lookup yields CDR1 SGHAT and CDR2 FQNNGV. The CDR3 loop is CASSPGSSSYNEQFF. The CDR3 DNA reads as TGTGCCAGCAGCCCGGGGAGTAGCAGCTACAATGAGCAGTTCTTC. The full variable domain, completed using reference TRBV11-2 and TRBJ2-1, is EAGVAQSPRYKIIEKRQSVAFWCNPISGHATLYWYQQILGQGPKLLIQFQNNGVVDDSQLPKDRFSAERLKGVDSTLKIQPAKLEDSAVYLCASSPGSSSYNEQFFGPGTRLTVL.

The chain couples TRBV20-1 to TRBJ1-1; D unresolved. CDR3 length equals 14 residues. Germline V gene lookup returns CDR1 DFQATT and CDR2 SNEGSKA (reference sequence). V gave up 3 bases and J gave up 0 bases, with 11 bases separating them. DNA of the CDR3: TGCAGTGCTAGTCTGGGCCTAGTGAACACTGAAGCTTTCTTT. As protein: CSASLGLVNTEAFF.

In this sample, this clonotype turned up many times. This rearrangement joins TRBV7-3 to TRBJ1-1; a weak D match, TRBD1 (5 bases). This CDR3 comprises 17 residues. Germline V CDR1 and CDR2: SGHTA, FQGTGA. The V end was cut by 5 bases, the J end by 5 bases, with 24 bases between. The CDR3 DNA follows: TGTGCCAGCAGCAAGAATCGAGGGACCAAAGGCGAGACTGAAGCTTTCTTT. This sequence encodes CASSKNRGTKGETEAFF.

The sample holds many counts of this clonotype. The gene calls are TRBV11-2 and TRBJ1-4; maybe TRBD1 (6 bases). V lost 5 bases to trimming and J lost 0 bases, with 13 bases between them. CDR3 length equals 16 residues. The germline CDR1 and CDR2 sequences are SGHAT and FQNNGV. The CDR3 coding sequence is TGTGCCAGCAGCCCTGGACAGCCCGCAACTAATGAAAAACTGTTTTTT. The encoded protein is CASSPGQPATNEKLFF.

The V call is TRBV6-1, the J call TRBJ2-1; 9 nucleotides line up with TRBD1. The length of the CDR3 is 15 residues. Trimming cost V 6 bases and J 8 bases; bases outside gene matches: 11. Germline-derived CDR1 and CDR2 are MNHNS and SASEGT. CDR3 protein: CASSSTGGQGHEQFF. CDR3 DNA sequence: TGTGCCAGCAGCTCCACAGGGGGACAGGGCCATGAGCAGTTCTTC.

CDR3 coding DNA: TGTGCCAGCAGCTTAGGATTTGCGGCCGGGGAGCTGTTTTTT. Amino acid sequence: CASSLGFAAGELFF. V usage is TRBV11-3 and J usage is TRBJ2-2; no clear D gene. Germline CDR1 reads SGHNT; CDR2 reads YENEEA. The V end was cut by 1 base, the J end by 6 bases, with 9 bases between. The CDR3 extends over 14 amino acids.

This clonotype was observed a handful of times. The chain combines TRBV10-3 with TRBJ2-1, with D possibly TRBD2 on 6 matching bases. Germline loops: CDR1 ENHRY, CDR2 SYGVKD. Trimming took 2 bases from V and 0 from J, leaving 11 bases between them. The CDR3 is 16 amino acids. The CDR3 region has the DNA TGTGCCATCAGTGAGCCACGGGAGAGCTCCTACAATGAGCAGTTCTTC. Amino acids: CAISEPRESSYNEQFF.

This clonotype has a count of ten or more. V and J are TRBV3-1 and TRBJ1-1; D gene ambiguous. The CDR3 has 12 amino acids. Germline assignment: CDR1 LGHDT and CDR2 YNNKEL (reference sequence). Trimming removed 6 bases at V and 2 bases at J, with 7 bases between. Here the CDR3 DNA reads TGTGCCAGCAGTCGCAGTAACACTGAAGCTTTCTTT. It specifies CASSRSNTEAFF.

This clonotype was picked up many times. This chain joins TRBV3-1 and TRBJ1-2; D is unresolved. This CDR3 contains 14 residues. The germline V and J ends were trimmed by 0 bases and 6 bases, with 11 bases remaining between them. Looked up from germline, CDR1 is LGHDT and CDR2 is YNNKEL (reference sequence). The CDR3 reads CASSQDHGNHGYTF. CDR3 nucleotide sequence: TGTGCCAGCAGCCAAGACCACGGGAACCATGGCTACACCTTC.

This rearrangement joins TRBV12-3 or TRBV12-4 to TRBJ1-3; unclear D gene. The CDR3 length is 12 residues. The V end was cut by 10 bases, the J end by 1 base, with 8 bases between. The CDR3 protein is CATQSSGNTIYF. The CDR3 coding sequence is TGTGCCACCCAGAGTTCTGGAAACACCATATATTTT.

This rearrangement joins TRBV10-3 to TRBJ1-3, with D hard to call. V lost 5 bases to trimming and J lost 0 bases, with 5 bases between them. The CDR3 is 13 residues long. Germline CDR1 ENHRY, CDR2 SYGVKD. The CDR3 nucleotides are TGTGCCATCAGTCACACCTCTGGAAACACCATATATTTT. Its translation: CAISHTSGNTIYF.

The chain combines TRBV19 with TRBJ2-5; the D gene could be TRBD1 or TRBD2 (5 bases each). V lost 5 bases and J lost 1, with 20 bases in between. Germline V gives CDR1 LNHDA, CDR2 SQIVND (reference sequence). CDR3 length: 17 amino acids. The CDR3 is CASSDRRGRGVQETQYF. In DNA, the CDR3 is TGTGCCAGTAGTGATCGAAGGGGACGAGGGGTCCAAGAGACCCAGTACTTC. Based on the CDR3 plus reference TRBV19 and TRBJ2-5, the full variable domain is DGGITQSPKYLFRKEGQNVTLSCEQNLNHDAMYWYRQDPGQGLRLIYYSQIVNDFQKGDIAEGYSVSREKKESFPLTVTSAQKNPTAFYLCASSDRRGRGVQETQYFGPGTRLLVL.

This clonotype has ten or more counts. The rearrangement links TRBV7-8 to TRBJ2-3; 8 bases agree with TRBD1. This CDR3 spans 15 amino acids. The V segment lost 2 bases and the J segment 3 bases; nucleotides outside the gene matches: 4. Germline CDR1 SGHVS, CDR2 FQNEAQ. CDR3 loop: CASSLLTGGTDTQYF. For the CDR3, the DNA is TGTGCCAGCAGCTTACTCACAGGGGGTACAGATACGCAGTATTTT.

This rearrangement joins TRBV5-4 to TRBJ1-2, with 7 positions matching TRBD1. The CDR3 spans 14 residues. Germline CDR1 is SGHNT and CDR2 is YYREEE (reference sequence). J gave up 6 bases and V 1 base, and 6 bases lay outside the gene matches. DNA for the CDR3: TGTGCCAGCAGCTTGAAGGGGGCGCGGCATGGCTACACCTTC. It encodes CASSLKGARHGYTF.

The chain combines TRBV6-1 with TRBJ2-7; 11 bases align to TRBD2. Per germline, CDR1 MNHNS and CDR2 SASEGT. V lost 5 bases to trimming and J lost 2 bases; unmatched junction nucleotides: 14. There are 18 residues in the CDR3. CDR3 sequence (DNA): TGTGCCAGCAGTCTTTGGGGGACTAGCGGATACCCAACCTACGAGCAGTACTTC. It encodes CASSLWGTSGYPTYEQYF.

This clonotype was found many times. V gene TRBV6-2 or TRBV6-3 combines with J gene TRBJ1-3, with a weak D call TRBD1 (6 bases). Trimming stripped 2 bases from V and 0 bases from J, with 17 bases between. CDR3 length: 18 residues. Per germline, CDR1 MNHEY and CDR2 SVGEGT. As DNA, the CDR3 is TGTGCCAGCAGTTACACGACAGGACTAGGATTCTCTGGAAACACCATATATTTT. As protein: CASSYTTGLGFSGNTIYF.

The chain is built from TRBV7-8 and TRBJ1-2; TRBD1 matches 7 bases. The CDR3 totals 15 residues. J was trimmed by 3 bases and V by 3 bases; bases with no gene match: 7. CDR1 is SGHVS and CDR2 is FQNEAQ in the germline V gene. The chain's CDR3 is CASSFRQGSDYGYTF. The CDR3 bases are TGTGCCAGCAGCTTCCGACAGGGTTCGGACTATGGCTACACCTTC.

This clonotype was found a few times. This rearrangement joins TRBV19 to TRBJ1-5; 8 bases align to TRBD1. J was trimmed by 0 bases and V by 1 base; bases with no gene match: 11. Germline V gives CDR1 LNHDA, CDR2 SQIVND (reference sequence). The length of the CDR3 is 19 residues. CDR3 nucleotide sequence: TGTGCCAGTAGTATAGTTCCCAGGGGGCGAATGGTTAGCAATCAGCCCCAGCATTTT. This gives the protein CASSIVPRGRMVSNQPQHF.